The entry below gives a single TCR beta chain sequence along with its context. What it binds is not known. The junction differs from germline at one of its ends, possibly a read error. The sample comes from a study of Ad26.COV2.S vaccination and SARS-CoV-2 variants. Whole-study results and caveats: Substantial breadth was reported for post-vaccination spike-specific CD8+ and CD4+ T cells.

Sequenced by immunoSEQ multiplex PCR; TCRdb stores in-frame clones only, minus some. Of around 370,000 clones listed, approximately 81% are singletons. This sample's treatment: some 20 received Ad26.COV2.S at low or high dose, single or two shots; 5 received placebo; per-sample allocation not given. Material that was analyzed had been drawn on day 63 after the first vaccine or placebo injection. This TCR came from a person aged 18-60 years who received the Ad26.COV2.S COVID-19 vaccine or a placebo. The starting material was peripheral blood, obtained in a trial of Ad26.COV2.S vaccine versus placebo.

The CDR3 is CASSLPWGGAEGF. The CDR3 bases are TGTGCCAGCAGTTTACCCTGGGGGGGGGCAGAGGGCTTC. The J gene is TRBJ1-2, the V gene TRBV12-3 or TRBV12-4; D perhaps matches TRBD1 (6 bases). The CDR3 is 13 amino acids.